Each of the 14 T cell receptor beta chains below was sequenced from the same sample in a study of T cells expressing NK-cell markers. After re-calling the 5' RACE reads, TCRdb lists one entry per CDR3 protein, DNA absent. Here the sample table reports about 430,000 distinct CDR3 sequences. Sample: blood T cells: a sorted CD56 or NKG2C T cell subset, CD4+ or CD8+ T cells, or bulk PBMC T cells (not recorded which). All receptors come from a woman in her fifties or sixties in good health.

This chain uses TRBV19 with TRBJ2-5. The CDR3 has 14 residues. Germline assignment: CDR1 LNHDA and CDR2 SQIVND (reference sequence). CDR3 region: CASSLRGNQETQYF.

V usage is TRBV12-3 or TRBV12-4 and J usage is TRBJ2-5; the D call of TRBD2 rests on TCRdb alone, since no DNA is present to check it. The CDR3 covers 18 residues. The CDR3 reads CASRKLSAGHTGGETQYF.

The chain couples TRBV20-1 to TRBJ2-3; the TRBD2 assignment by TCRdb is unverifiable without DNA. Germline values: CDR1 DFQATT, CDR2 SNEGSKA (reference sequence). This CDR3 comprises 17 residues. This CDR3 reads CSARDPRSSGSPDTQYF.

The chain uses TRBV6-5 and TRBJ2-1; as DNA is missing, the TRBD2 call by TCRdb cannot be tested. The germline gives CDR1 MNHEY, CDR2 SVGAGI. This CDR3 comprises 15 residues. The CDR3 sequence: CASSLSGSSGNEQFF.

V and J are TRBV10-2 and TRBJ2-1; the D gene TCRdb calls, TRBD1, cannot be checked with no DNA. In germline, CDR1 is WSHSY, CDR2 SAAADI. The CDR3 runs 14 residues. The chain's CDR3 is CASSTGLELNEQFF.

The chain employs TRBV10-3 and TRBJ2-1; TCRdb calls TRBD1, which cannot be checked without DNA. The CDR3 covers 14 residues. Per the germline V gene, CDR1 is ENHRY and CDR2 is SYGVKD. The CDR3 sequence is CAISADRPGNEQFF.

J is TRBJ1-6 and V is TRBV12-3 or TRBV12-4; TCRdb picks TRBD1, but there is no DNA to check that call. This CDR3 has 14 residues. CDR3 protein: CASTFGGGNSPLHF.

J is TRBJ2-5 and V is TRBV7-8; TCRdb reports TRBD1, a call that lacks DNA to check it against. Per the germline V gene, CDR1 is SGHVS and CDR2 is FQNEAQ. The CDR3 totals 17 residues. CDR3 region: CASSSLAGRDPQETQYF. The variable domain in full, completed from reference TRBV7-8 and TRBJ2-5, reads GAGVSQSPRYKVAKRGQDVALRCDPISGHVSLFWYQQALGQGPEFLTYFQNEAQLDKSGLPSDRFFAERPEGSVSTLKIQRTQQEDSAVYLCASSSLAGRDPQETQYFGPGTRLLVL.

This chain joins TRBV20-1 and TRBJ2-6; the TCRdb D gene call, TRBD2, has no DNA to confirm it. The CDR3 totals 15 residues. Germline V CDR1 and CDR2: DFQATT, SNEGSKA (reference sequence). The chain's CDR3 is CSALAGITGANVLTF.

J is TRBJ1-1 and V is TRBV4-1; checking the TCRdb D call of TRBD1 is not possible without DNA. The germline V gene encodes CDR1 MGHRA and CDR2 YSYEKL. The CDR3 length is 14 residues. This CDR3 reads CASSHSPDRAEAFF.

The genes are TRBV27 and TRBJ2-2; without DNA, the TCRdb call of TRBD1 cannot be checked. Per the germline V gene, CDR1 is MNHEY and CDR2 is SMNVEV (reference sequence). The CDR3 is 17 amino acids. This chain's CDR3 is CASSLAPGRANTGELFF.

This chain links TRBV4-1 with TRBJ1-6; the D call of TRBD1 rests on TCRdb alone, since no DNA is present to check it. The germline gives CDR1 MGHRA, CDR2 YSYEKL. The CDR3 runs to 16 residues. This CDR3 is CASSQLSRDRYSPLHF.

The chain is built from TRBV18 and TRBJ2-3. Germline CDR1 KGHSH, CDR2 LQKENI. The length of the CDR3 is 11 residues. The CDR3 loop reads CASSPGDTQYF.

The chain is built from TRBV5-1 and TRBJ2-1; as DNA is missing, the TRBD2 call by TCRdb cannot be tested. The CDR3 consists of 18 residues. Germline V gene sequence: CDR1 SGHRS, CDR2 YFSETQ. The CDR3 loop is CASSLGGMTSGSTMEQFF.